These 11 T cell receptor beta chains originate from one sample sequenced in a study of T cells in Graves' hyperthyroidism and ophthalmopathy. What was amplified from RNA transcripts were TCR beta CDR3 regions. First-round RT-PCR targeting the TCR CDR3 was performed with the HTBI primer set. TCRdb processed the multiplex PCR reads anew with MiXCR; each CDR3 protein has one entry. The data contain around 720,000 distinct CDR3 sequences, 30% to 40% of them singletons. Source material: blood. All receptors derive from a woman in her thirties or forties with Graves' hyperthyroidism.

V usage is TRBV20-1 and J usage is TRBJ2-7; 7 bases match TRBD2. V lost 0 bases, J lost 1 base, and 3 bases stayed unmatched. Germline V gives CDR1 DFQATT, CDR2 SNEGSKA (reference sequence). The CDR3 runs 14 residues. The chain's CDR3 is CSARDLAVSYEQYF. CDR3 in DNA: TGCAGTGCTAGAGATCTAGCGGTGTCCTACGAGCAGTACTTC.

The CDR3 here is CSVEDAGGLTQYF. The CDR3 region has the DNA TGCAGCGTTGAAGATGCGGGAGGCCTGACGCAGTATTTT. The chain links TRBV29-1 to TRBJ2-3, with 8 bases matching TRBD2. The germline gives CDR1 SQVTM, CDR2 ANQGSEA. V shed 0 bases, J shed 9 bases, and the junction held 5 bases outside the gene matches. The length of the CDR3 is 13 residues.

The chain combines TRBV7-2 with TRBJ1-2; 7 bases are shared with TRBD1. The junction had 8 bases not matched to a gene; V was cut back by 5 bases and J by 2 bases. Germline loops: CDR1 SGHTA, CDR2 FQGNSA. The CDR3 contains 15 residues. The CDR3 protein is CASSAGQARNYGYTF. CDR3 sequence (DNA): TGTGCCAGCAGCGCCGGACAGGCGCGGAACTATGGCTACACCTTC.

This sequence joins TRBV25-1 and TRBJ1-2, with a tentative D call TRBD1 (5 bases). The CDR3 length is 14 residues. Germline assignment: CDR1 MGHDK and CDR2 SYGVNS. Deletions cut 6 bases from V and 7 bases from J, with 18 bases between. The CDR3 sequence: CASSRPGRSGGYTF. The CDR3, as DNA: TGTGCCAGCAGCCGACCGGGGCGGAGTGGTGGCTACACCTTC.

In regard to this clonotype: A much larger clone lies a single base off, so this may be a read error. The genes are TRBV12-3 or TRBV12-4 and TRBJ2-5, with D perhaps TRBD1 (6 bases). This CDR3 contains 15 residues. The CDR3 region is CTSRLGQIGEETQYF. In DNA, the CDR3 is TGTACCAGCAGATTAGGACAGATCGGGGAAGAGACCCAGTACTTC.

This clonotype was counted a few times. This chain uses TRBV13 with TRBJ1-2; the match to TRBD1 covers 9 bases. CDR1 is PRHDT, CDR2 FYEKMQ, per germline (reference sequence). V lost 0 bases to trimming and J lost 4 bases; unmatched junction nucleotides: 3. The CDR3 contains 15 residues. The CDR3 protein is CASSLGRGQGYGYTF. Here the CDR3 DNA reads TGTGCCAGCAGCTTAGGCCGGGGACAGGGCTATGGCTACACCTTC.

The chain uses TRBV10-3 and TRBJ2-2, with 7 bases lining up with TRBD2. Germline CDR1 reads ENHRY; CDR2 reads SYGVKD. The J segment lost 5 bases and the V segment lost 4 bases, leaving 7 bases of the junction unmatched. The CDR3 is 15 amino acids. CDR3 protein: CAISGGGRGTGELFF. Here the CDR3 DNA reads TGTGCCATCAGTGGCGGGGGAAGAGGAACCGGGGAGCTGTTTTTT.

There are many counts of this clonotype. The chain couples TRBV7-2 to TRBJ1-2; tentatively, D is TRBD1 (6 bases). CDR1 and CDR2 from the germline V gene are SGHTA and FQGNSA. The CDR3 runs to 11 residues. The V and J ends lost 5 bases and 5 bases respectively, with 6 bases between them. The CDR3 loop is CASSTGYGYTF. The DNA for the CDR3 is TGTGCCAGCAGCACAGGGTATGGCTACACCTTC.

This chain links TRBV4-3 with TRBJ1-1; 8 bases line up with TRBD1. Per the germline V gene, CDR1 is LGHNA and CDR2 is YSLEER. This CDR3 is built from 13 residues. V shed 4 bases and J 11 bases; nucleotides not matched to a gene: 9. The CDR3 protein is CASSRIQGAPAFF. The CDR3 DNA is TGCGCCAGCAGCCGAATTCAGGGGGCGCCGGCTTTCTTT.

This clonotype was seen many times. The chain links TRBV20-1 to TRBJ2-7; D is undetermined. CDR1 is DFQATT, CDR2 SNEGSKA, per germline (reference sequence). The CDR3 is 14 residues long. Trimming stripped 0 bases from V and 2 bases from J, with 11 bases between. The CDR3, as DNA: TGCAGTGCTAGAGATGAAGACTTCCCCTACGAGCAGTACTTC. Amino acids: CSARDEDFPYEQYF.

In its sample, this clonotype was seen a few times. The chain uses TRBV7-3 and TRBJ1-2; tentative D call: TRBD1 (6 bases). Trimming cost V 6 bases and J 2 bases, with 16 bases left between them. CDR1 is SGHTA, CDR2 FQGTGA, per germline. This CDR3 region has 15 residues. CDR3 region: CASSFGGAENYGYTF. The CDR3 DNA reads TGTGCCAGCAGTTTTGGGGGGGCTGAGAACTATGGCTACACCTTC. Full variable domain (remainder filled in from reference TRBV7-3 and TRBJ1-2): GAGVSQTPSNKVTEKGKYVELRCDPISGHTALYWYRQSLGQGPEFLIYFQGTGAADDSGLPNDRFFAVRPEGSVSTLKIQRTERGDSAVYLCASSFGGAENYGYTFGSGTRLTVV.